These T cell receptor beta chains were read from a single sample in a study of blood T cell repertoires in COVID-19. Only in-frame clones appear in the TCRdb table, and some are missing; sequencing was by immunoSEQ multiplex PCR. The profile shows 25,000 to 35,000 clones, roughly 80% of them singletons. Sequencing was done on a sample of peripheral blood. The origin of the receptors is a man older than 75 with active or convalescent COVID-19. The conserved cysteine and the conserved F or W are not part of the CDR3 here. Clone size is shown for a subset of rows, as once, few, many or a class of expanded clone.

-,TRBJ2-7,TRBV15,16,ATSRDLLDRERWSEQY
-,TRBJ2-7,TRBV13,19,ASSLGLFRGSSRPKHYEQY
-,TRBJ1-5,TRBV2,12,ASSERTGVQPQH
-,TRBJ2-1,TRBV4-1,15,ASSQDSPGQGRDEQF
-,TRBJ1-2,TRBV3-1/TRBV3-2,10,ASSPGIYGYT
few,TRBJ2-1,TRBV19,14,ASRPGVGGLSNEQF
-,TRBJ1-1,TRBV19,12,ATMDRGRGTEAF
-,TRBJ2-3,TRBV3-1/TRBV3-2,11,ASSQELAGTQY
few,TRBJ2-1,TRBV11-3,12,ASSSGQAYNEQF
-,TRBJ2-7,TRBV11-2,11,ASSFQGGYEQY
-,TRBJ1-5,TRBV28,14,ASTSTYAPGNQPQH